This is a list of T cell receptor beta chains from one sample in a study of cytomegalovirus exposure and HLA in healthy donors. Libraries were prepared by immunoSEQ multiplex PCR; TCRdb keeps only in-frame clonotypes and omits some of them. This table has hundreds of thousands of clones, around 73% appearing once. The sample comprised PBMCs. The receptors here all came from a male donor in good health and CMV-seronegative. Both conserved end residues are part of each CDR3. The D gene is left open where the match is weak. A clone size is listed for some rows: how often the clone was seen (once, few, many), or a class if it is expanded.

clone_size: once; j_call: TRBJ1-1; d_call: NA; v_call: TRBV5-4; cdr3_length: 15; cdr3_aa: CASSLELLGSSEAFF; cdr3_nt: TGTGCCAGCAGCTTGGAATTATTAGGGAGCTCTGAAGCTTTCTTT
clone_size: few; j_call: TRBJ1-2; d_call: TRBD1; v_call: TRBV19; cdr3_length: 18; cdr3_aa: CASSPQTDRGPVDYGYTF; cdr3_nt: TGTGCCAGTAGCCCTCAAACGGACAGGGGGCCAGTAGACTATGGCTACACCTTC
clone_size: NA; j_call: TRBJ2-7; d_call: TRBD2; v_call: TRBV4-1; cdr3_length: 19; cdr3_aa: CASSQGGTSGRAFGDEQYF; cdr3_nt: TGCGCCAGCAGCCAAGGGGGGACTAGCGGGAGGGCCTTTGGAGACGAGCAGTACTTC
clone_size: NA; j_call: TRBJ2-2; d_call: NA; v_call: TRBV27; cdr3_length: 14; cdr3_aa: CATRVPMITGELFF; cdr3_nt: TGTGCCACCCGGGTTCCGATGATCACCGGGGAGCTGTTTTTT
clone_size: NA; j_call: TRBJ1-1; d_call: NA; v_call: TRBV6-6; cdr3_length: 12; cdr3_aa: CASRTENTEAFF; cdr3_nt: TGTGCCAGCAGAACTGAGAACACTGAAGCTTTCTTT
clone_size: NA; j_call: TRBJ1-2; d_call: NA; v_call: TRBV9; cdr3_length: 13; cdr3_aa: CASSVGPNYGYTF; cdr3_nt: TGTGCCAGCAGCGTGGGGCCTAACTATGGCTACACCTTC
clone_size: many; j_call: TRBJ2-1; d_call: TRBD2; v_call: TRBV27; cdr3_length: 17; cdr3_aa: CASSQRSGTSGYNEQFF; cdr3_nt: TGTGCCAGCAGTCAAAGATCCGGGACTAGCGGATACAATGAGCAGTTCTTC
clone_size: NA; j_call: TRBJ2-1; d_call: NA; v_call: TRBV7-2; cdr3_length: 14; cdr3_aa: CASSSGQTYNEQFF; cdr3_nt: TGTGCCAGCAGCTCCGGACAGACTTACAATGAGCAGTTCTTC
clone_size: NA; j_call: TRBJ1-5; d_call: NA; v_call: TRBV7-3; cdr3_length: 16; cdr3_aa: CASSLETTYSNQPQHF; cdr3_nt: TGTGCCAGCAGCTTGGAGACTACGTATAGCAATCAGCCCCAGCATTTT
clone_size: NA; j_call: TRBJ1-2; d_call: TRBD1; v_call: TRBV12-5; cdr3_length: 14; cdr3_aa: CASGQSGGGYGYTF; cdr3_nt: TGTGCTAGTGGCCAGTCAGGGGGTGGGTATGGCTACACCTTC
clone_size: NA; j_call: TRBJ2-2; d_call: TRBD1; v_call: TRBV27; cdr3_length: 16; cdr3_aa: CASSPPRDRYTGELFF; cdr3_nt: TGTGCCAGCAGTCCTCCGAGGGACAGGTACACCGGGGAGCTGTTTTTT
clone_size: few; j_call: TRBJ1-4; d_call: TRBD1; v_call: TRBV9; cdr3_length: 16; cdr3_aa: CASSGYRGRGNEKLFF; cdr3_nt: TGTGCCAGCAGCGGCTACAGGGGAAGAGGCAATGAAAAACTGTTTTTT
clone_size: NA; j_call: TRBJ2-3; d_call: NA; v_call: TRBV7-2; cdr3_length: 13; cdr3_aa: CASSLPPRGTQYF; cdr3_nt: TGTGCCAGCAGCTTACCGCCAAGGGGTACGCAGTATTTT
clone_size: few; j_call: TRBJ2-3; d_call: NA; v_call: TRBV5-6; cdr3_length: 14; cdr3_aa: CASSLQGTTDTQYF; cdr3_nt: TGTGCCAGCAGCTTGCAGGGGACCACAGATACGCAGTATTTT
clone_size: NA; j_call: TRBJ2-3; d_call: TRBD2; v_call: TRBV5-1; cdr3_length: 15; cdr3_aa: CASSIASGNGNTQYF; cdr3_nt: TGCGCCAGCAGCATCGCTAGCGGGAACGGGAATACGCAGTATTTT
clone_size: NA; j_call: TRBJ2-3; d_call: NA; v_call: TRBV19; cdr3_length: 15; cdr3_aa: CASSIRDIITDTQYF; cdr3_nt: TGTGCCAGTAGTATCCGGGACATTATCACAGATACGCAGTATTTT
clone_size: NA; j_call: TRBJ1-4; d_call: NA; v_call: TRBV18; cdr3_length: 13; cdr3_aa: CASSGATNEKLFF; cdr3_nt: TGTGCCAGCTCGGGAGCAACTAATGAAAAACTGTTTTTT
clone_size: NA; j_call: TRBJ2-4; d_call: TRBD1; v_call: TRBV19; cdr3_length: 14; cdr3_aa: CASRATGGEDIQYF; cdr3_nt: TGTGCCAGTAGGGCGACAGGGGGCGAGGACATTCAGTACTTC
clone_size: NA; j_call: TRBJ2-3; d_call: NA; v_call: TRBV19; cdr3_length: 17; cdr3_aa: CASSTVGQGIGTDTQYF; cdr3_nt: TGTGCCAGTAGTACGGTGGGGCAGGGGATTGGCACAGATACGCAGTATTTT
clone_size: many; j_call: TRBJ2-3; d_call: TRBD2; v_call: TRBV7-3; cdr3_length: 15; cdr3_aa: CASSTVAGGPDTQYF; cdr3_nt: TGTGCCAGCAGCACCGTAGCGGGAGGCCCAGATACGCAGTATTTT
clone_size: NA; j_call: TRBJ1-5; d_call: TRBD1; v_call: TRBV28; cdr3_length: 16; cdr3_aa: CASSNLDRGGNQPQHF; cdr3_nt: TGTGCCAGCAGTAACCTCGACAGGGGCGGCAATCAGCCCCAGCATTTT
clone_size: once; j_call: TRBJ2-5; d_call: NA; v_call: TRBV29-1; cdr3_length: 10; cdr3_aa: CVTVGETQYF; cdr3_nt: TGCGTAACGGTTGGAGAGACCCAGTACTTC
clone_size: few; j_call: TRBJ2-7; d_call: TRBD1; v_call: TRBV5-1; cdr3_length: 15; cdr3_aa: CASSLAGTGTYEQYF; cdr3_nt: TGCGCCAGCAGCTTGGCCGGGACAGGGACGTACGAGCAGTACTTC
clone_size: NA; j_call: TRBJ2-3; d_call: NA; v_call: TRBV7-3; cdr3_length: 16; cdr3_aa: CASSLTRVLSTDTQYF; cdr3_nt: TGTGCCAGCAGCTTAACGAGGGTTCTGAGCACAGATACGCAGTATTTT
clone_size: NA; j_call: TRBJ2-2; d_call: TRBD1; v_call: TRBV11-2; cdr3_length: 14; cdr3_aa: CASSLQQGSGELFF; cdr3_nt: TGTGCCAGCAGCTTACAACAGGGGTCCGGGGAGCTGTTTTTT
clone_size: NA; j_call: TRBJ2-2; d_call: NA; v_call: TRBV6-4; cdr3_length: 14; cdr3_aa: CASRVDTNTGELFF; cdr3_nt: TGTGCCAGCAGAGTCGACACGAACACCGGGGAGCTGTTTTTT
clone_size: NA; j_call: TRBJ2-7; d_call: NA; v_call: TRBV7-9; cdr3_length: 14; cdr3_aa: CASSFAGLTYEQYF; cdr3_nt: TGTGCCAGCAGCTTTGCGGGGCTCACCTACGAGCAGTACTTC
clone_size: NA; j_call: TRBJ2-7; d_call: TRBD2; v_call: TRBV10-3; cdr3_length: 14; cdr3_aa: CAISQTSGRNEQYF; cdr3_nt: TGTGCCATCAGTCAGACTAGCGGGAGGAACGAGCAGTACTTC
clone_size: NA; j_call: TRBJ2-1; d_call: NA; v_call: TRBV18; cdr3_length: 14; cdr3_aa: CASSGNRVDNEQFF; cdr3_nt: TGTGCCAGCTCAGGTAACAGGGTCGACAATGAGCAGTTCTTC
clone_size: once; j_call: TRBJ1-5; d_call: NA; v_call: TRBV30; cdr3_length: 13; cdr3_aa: CAWSVADNQPQHF; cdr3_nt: TGTGCCTGGAGTGTGGCGGACAATCAGCCCCAGCATTTT
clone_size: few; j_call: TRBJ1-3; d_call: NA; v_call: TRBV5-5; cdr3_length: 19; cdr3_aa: CASSLLIVAGDLPGNTIYF; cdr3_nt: TGTGCCAGCAGCTTGTTAATAGTTGCAGGGGATCTCCCTGGAAACACCATATATTTT
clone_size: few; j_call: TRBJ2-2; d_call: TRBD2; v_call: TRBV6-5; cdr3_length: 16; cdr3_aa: CASSSGLAAHTGELFF; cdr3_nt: TGTGCCAGCAGTTCGGGACTAGCGGCTCACACCGGGGAGCTGTTTTTT
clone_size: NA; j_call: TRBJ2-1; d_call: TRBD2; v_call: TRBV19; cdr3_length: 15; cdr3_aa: CASGFGLAPGGEQFF; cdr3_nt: TGTGCCAGTGGATTTGGACTAGCGCCCGGTGGAGAGCAGTTCTTC
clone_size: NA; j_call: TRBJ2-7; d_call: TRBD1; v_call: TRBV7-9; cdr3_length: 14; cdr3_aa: CASSLEHRGSEQYF; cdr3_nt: TGTGCCAGCAGCTTAGAGCACAGGGGCAGCGAGCAGTACTTC
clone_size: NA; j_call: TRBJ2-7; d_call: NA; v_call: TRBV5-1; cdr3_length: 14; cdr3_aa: CASRPHSGTNEQYF; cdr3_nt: TGCGCCAGCAGACCGCACTCGGGTACCAATGAGCAGTACTTC
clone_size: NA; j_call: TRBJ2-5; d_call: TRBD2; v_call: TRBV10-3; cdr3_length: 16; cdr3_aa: CAISESWGGRKETQYF; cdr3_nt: TGTGCCATCAGTGAGTCGTGGGGCGGGAGAAAAGAGACCCAGTACTTC
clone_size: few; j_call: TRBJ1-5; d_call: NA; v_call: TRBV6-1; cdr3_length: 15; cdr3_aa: CASESTSGHFGPQHF; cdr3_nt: TGTGCCAGCGAAAGTACAAGTGGACATTTTGGGCCCCAGCATTTT
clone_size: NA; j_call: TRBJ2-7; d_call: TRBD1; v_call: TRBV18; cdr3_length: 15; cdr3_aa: CASSPQGQGAYEQYF; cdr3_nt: TGTGCCAGCTCACCCCAGGGACAGGGGGCTTACGAGCAGTACTTC
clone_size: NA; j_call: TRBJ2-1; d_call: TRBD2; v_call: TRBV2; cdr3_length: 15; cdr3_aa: CASSERLAGGYEQFF; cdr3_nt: TGTGCCAGCAGTGAAAGGCTAGCGGGAGGGTATGAGCAGTTCTTC
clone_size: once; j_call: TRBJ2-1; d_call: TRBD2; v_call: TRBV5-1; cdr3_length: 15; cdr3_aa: CASSLTSGVYNEQFF; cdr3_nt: TGCGCCAGCAGCCTGACTAGCGGGGTCTACAATGAGCAGTTCTTC
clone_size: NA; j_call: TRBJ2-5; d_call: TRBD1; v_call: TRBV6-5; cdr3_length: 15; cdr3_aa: CASSYSPGGRETQYF; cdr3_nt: TGTGCCAGCAGTTACTCCCCAGGGGGCAGGGAGACCCAGTACTTC
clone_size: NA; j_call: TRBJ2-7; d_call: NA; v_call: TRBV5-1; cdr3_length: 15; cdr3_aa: CASSPYGTEGNEQYF; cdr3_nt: TGCGCCAGCAGCCCGTATGGGACTGAAGGGAACGAGCAGTACTTC
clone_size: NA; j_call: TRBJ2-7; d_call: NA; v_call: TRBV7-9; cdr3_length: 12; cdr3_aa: CSSSEARYEQYF; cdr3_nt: TGTTCCAGCAGCGAAGCCCGCTACGAGCAGTACTTC
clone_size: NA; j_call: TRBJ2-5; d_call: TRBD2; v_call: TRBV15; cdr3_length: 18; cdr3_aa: CATSRDPGLAGGWETQYF; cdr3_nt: TGTGCCACCAGCAGAGATCCGGGACTAGCGGGAGGGTGGGAGACCCAGTACTTC
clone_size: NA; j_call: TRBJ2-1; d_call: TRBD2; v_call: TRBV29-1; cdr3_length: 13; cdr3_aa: CSATSGGYNEQFF; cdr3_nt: TGCAGCGCGACTAGCGGGGGCTACAATGAGCAGTTCTTC
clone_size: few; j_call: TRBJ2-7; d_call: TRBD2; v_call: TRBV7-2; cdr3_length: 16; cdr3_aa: CASSLAGTSLTYEQYF; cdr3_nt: TGTGCCAGCAGCTTAGCCGGGACTAGCCTTACCTACGAGCAGTACTTC
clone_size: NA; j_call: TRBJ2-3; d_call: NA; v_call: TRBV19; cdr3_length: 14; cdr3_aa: CASRDTALTDTQYF; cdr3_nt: TGTGCCAGTAGGGACACAGCCCTCACAGATACGCAGTATTTT
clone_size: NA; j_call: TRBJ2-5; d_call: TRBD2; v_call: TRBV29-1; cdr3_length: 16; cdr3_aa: CSVDPILAEDQETQYF; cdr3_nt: TGCAGCGTTGACCCAATACTAGCGGAAGATCAAGAGACCCAGTACTTC